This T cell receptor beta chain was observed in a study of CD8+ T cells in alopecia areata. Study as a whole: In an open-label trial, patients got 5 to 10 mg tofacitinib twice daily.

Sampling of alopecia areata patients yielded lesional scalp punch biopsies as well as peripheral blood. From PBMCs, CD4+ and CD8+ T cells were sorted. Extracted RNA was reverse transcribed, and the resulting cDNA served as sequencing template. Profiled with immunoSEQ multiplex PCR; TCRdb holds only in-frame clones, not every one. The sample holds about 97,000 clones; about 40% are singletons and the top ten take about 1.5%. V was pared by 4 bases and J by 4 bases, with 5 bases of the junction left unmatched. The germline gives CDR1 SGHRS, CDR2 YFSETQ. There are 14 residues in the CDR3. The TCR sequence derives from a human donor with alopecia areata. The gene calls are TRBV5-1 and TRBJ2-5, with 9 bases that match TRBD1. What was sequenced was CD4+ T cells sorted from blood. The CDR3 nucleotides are TGCGCCAGCAGCCACGGACAGGGGAGAGAGACCCAGTACTTC. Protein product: CASSHGQGRETQYF.